The subject of this entry is one T cell receptor (beta chain). Antigen specificity is unknown. Sequencing used immunoSEQ multiplex PCR; TCRdb keeps in-frame clones, though not all of them. The data contain roughly 98,000 clones, roughly 83% of them singletons. The data belong to a study of OX40 agonist ivuxolimab in advanced cancers. Study-wide background: Males comprised 82.7% of the group, whose mean age was approximately 62 years (range roughly 20 to 85). Study-level results: There was clonal expansion of CD4+ and CD8+ blood T cells by week 6 at 0.1 to 3.0 mg/kg. In the expanded peripheral T cells, antigen specificity was never determined.

If patients had autoimmune disease history or systemic immunosuppression, they were excluded. Sequenced material: CD4+ or CD8+ T cells sorted from blood, taken in a trial of the OX40 agonist ivuxolimab. The clonotype originates from an adult with an advanced solid tumor such as melanoma, head and neck, liver or kidney cancer.

The CDR3 region is CASSISRQFPPQHF. CDR3 in DNA: TGTGCCAGTAGTATCTCTCGTCAGTTTCCTCCCCAGCATTTT. The rearrangement uses TRBV19 and TRBJ1-5; no reliable D call. Trimming removed 3 bases at V and 10 bases at J, with 16 bases between. This CDR3 comprises 14 residues. Germline CDR1 and CDR2: LNHDA and SQIVND (reference sequence).